This T cell receptor beta chain is drawn from a study of long-term antiretroviral therapy in people with HIV (dated 2022 in TCRdb). With respect to the entire study: Collection of the earliest samples took place about a decade ahead of the 2015 WHO recommendation for immediate ART, at a time when ART was typically delayed until CD4 counts fell. This retrospective serial study examined whether starting ART and sustained HIV suppression were associated with changes in the composition and diversity of the TRB repertoire in peripheral blood. A total of roughly 180 cryopreserved PBMC samples were contributed to the cohort by 30 adults with confirmed HIV infection, with samples collected serially over a mean of approximately 6 years (range 1-12). About 40% of the roughly 30 participants with HIV were female. No cross-contamination during QIAcube processing was shown when test extractions of a monoclonal T-cell line were performed alongside roughly 30 polyclonal samples. General conclusions and limits of the study: Starting ART was linked to a significant rise in TRB diversity, yet even with long-term ART the diversity remained significantly lower than in transplant donor controls. Compared with controls, HIV repertoires had narrower CDR3 length ranges, and the network structure pointed to an antigen-experienced repertoire that shifted only slightly toward naive after ART. Inferences about post-ART repertoire changes are limited because no data were available on ART adherence, viral resistance or therapy changes. Owing to limited PBMC availability, only the TCR beta chain was sequenced, without alpha chain pairing. The samples span the years 2004 to 2017, and the ART regimens used at that time may not be as effective as current regimens. Expanded TRB clones identified before ART initiation dominated the repertoire at all time points, although this dominance fluctuated and declined in many PLHIV after ART. Because pre-ART samples had limited cell numbers, profiling was done on unsorted PBMC rather than on sorted CD4+ and CD8+ T cells.

The germline V gene gives CDR1 as SGHTA and CDR2 as FQGNSA. The CDR3 spans 13 residues, from the cysteine through the phenylalanine. Only the CDR3 DNA is retained, 39 bases long and in frame from the first base. The V and J ends are trimmed by 1 base and 9 bases, leaving 13 bases between them. The immunoSEQ hsTCRB v3.0 assay was used at survey level resolution to sequence the TRB variable region. TRB sequencing targeted a depth of roughly 40,000-55,000 T-cell genomes per sample. An Illumina MiSeq with a v3 150-cycle kit was used to sequence the pooled TRB libraries. On the authors' methods: Analysis of repertoires was carried out in R inside a reproducible Nextflow workflow spanning QC, data transformation and analysis. LymphoSeq2, an R package for AIRR-Seq data exploration, was used to implement custom analyses. Four samples that yielded fewer than 5000 total TRB sequences were excluded, so that more than 150 HIV repertoires were analyzed. Among the roughly 190 retained HIV repertoires, about 57 were collected before ART initiation and 129 after ART initiation. Each repertoire was downsampled to 5000 TRB nucleotide sequences, and summary statistics were averaged across 100 downsampling iterations. Only TRB sequences with CDR3 regions of at least seven amino acids were retained for analysis. A Shannon entropy-derived clonality score and the Gini coefficient were used to measure diversity. In repertoire networks, the top 5000 CDR3 amino acid sequences were linked whenever an edit distance of one separated two sequences. For TRB CDR3 amino acid sequences, GLIPH2 was used to predict antigen specificity groups and MHC restriction. CDR3 amino acid sequences were matched against VDJdb and McPAS-TCR to flag known CMV, EBV, HIV or tissue antigen associations. Pre-ART, post-ART and control groups were compared with Wilcoxon signed-rank tests and Holm-Bonferroni correction. TCRdb re-hosts the immuneACCESS table, in-frame sequences only. Its copies lack some clones; in the studies checked, an unresolved V gene accounts for under half of them, and the cause for the rest is not known. V and J calls and clone size are given by that table; D and trimming were obtained from the DNA. The table for this sample lists 20,000 to 25,000 clones; around 69% of them were counted only once. Of the sample, more than 10% is held by the ten largest clones.

Inclusion was restricted to participants for whom at least one PBMC sample before ART initiation and at least two post-ART samples were available. Treatment was received in the United States of America by all participants with HIV. Before DNA extraction, cryopreserved samples of about 0.95-10 million PBMC were thawed and then washed. At the time of the earliest PBMC sample, participants with HIV were aged between roughly 20 and 54 years. Each participant contributed PBMC samples from 1-4 timepoints before ART initiation and 2-8 timepoints after ART initiation, with a median of 7 samples. For every participant, serial HIV viral load, CD4+ T-cell count, ART history and demographic data were obtained. Genomic DNA was extracted from unsorted PBMC with a Qiagen kit on a QIAcube, processed in batches of 12 samples. With respect to this clone: Its antigen is unknown. Base qualities are missing; no much larger clone stands one base away.

The chain joins TRBV7-2 to TRBJ2-7, with no confidently assigned D gene. The clonotype was recovered from a middle-aged woman with HIV. The specimen comprised unsorted PBMCs, sampled around 1.8 years before starting antiretroviral therapy. CDR3 reads: CASSLGVGVLQYF. The nucleotides are TGTGCCAGCAGCTTAGGGGTCGGAGTGCTGCAGTACTTC.